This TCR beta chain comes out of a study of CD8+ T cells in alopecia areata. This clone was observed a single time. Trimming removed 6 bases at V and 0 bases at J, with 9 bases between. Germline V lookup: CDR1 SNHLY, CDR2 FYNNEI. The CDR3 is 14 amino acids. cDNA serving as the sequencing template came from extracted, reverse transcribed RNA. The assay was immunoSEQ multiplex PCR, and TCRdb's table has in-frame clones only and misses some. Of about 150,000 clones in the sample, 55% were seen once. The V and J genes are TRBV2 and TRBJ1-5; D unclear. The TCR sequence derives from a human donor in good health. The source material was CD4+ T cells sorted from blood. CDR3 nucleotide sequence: TGTGCCAGCAGCCAGGATTATAGCAATCAGCCCCAGCATTTT. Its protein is CASSQDYSNQPQHF.